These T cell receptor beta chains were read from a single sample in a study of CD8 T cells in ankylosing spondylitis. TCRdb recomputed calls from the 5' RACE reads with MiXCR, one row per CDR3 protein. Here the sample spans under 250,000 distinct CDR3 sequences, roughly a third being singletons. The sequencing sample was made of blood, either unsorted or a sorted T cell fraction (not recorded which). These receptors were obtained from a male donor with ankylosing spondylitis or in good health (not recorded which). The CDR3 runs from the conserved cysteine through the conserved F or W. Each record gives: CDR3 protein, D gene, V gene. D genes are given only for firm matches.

cdr3_aa: CSALRRDSGHTGELFF
d_call: TRBD2
v_call: TRBV29-1

cdr3_aa: CASSQLSSGSYEQYF
d_call: TRBD2
v_call: TRBV6-2/TRBV6-3

cdr3_aa: CASSLSPRYEQYF
d_call: NA
v_call: TRBV5-5

cdr3_aa: CASTTTGGTYEQYF
d_call: TRBD1
v_call: TRBV5-5

cdr3_aa: CASGGAGETQYF
d_call: NA
v_call: TRBV10-1

cdr3_aa: CASSLERPDGDTQYF
d_call: NA
v_call: TRBV12-3/TRBV12-4

cdr3_aa: CASDGTGNSPLHF
d_call: TRBD1
v_call: TRBV2

cdr3_aa: CASRTGGKGSPLHF
d_call: TRBD1
v_call: TRBV27

cdr3_aa: CSVDHRAETQYF
d_call: NA
v_call: TRBV29-1

cdr3_aa: CASSFGDSYNSPLHF
d_call: TRBD1
v_call: TRBV12-3/TRBV12-4

cdr3_aa: CASKTGADTQYF
d_call: TRBD1
v_call: TRBV6-5

cdr3_aa: CSILSGTGSLDTQYF
d_call: TRBD1
v_call: TRBV29-1

cdr3_aa: CSAREDRGVLHEQYF
d_call: TRBD1
v_call: TRBV20-1

cdr3_aa: CSAGPGTRGTDTQYF
d_call: TRBD2
v_call: TRBV20-1

cdr3_aa: CSASWGNTIYF
d_call: NA
v_call: TRBV20-1

cdr3_aa: CASSLNLRNEQFF
d_call: NA
v_call: TRBV5-1

cdr3_aa: CASSLTGTKKETQYF
d_call: NA
v_call: TRBV5-1

cdr3_aa: CASSSRGPTNTGELFF
d_call: TRBD1
v_call: TRBV7-3